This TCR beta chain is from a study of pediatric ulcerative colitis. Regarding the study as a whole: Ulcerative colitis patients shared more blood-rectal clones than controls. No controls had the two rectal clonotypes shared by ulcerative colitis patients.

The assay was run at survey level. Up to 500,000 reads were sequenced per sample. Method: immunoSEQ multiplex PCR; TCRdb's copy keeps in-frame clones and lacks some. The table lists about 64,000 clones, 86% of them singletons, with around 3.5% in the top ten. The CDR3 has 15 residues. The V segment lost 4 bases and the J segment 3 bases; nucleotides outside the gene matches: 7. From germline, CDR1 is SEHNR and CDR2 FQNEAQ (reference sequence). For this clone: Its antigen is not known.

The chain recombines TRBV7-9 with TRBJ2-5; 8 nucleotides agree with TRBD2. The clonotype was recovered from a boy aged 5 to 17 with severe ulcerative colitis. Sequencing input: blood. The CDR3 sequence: CASSSQSSGKETQYF. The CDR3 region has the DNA TGTGCCAGCAGCTCGCAGAGTAGCGGGAAAGAGACCCAGTACTTC.